This T cell receptor (beta chain) came from a study of long-term antiretroviral therapy in people with HIV. Sequencing relied on immunoSEQ assay v3.0, run at survey level. The protocol was immunoSEQ multiplex PCR, while the TCRdb copy is restricted to in-frame clones and leaves out a portion. There are 14,000 or so clones in the sample; 70% to 85% occur only once, and 7.2% lies in the top ten. Findings and limits, study-wide: Pre-ART clonal expansions dominated every time point's repertoire. Subsequent to ART, diversity was augmented yet persisted below that of transplant donor controls.

The ends were cut back, 2 bases at V and 7 bases at J, with 10 bases in the middle. Germline V gene lookup returns CDR1 SGHRS and CDR2 YFSETQ. The CDR3 runs to 13 residues. Concerning this clone: Its antigen is unknown.

The source was unsorted PBMCs, collected 0.4 years after starting antiretroviral therapy. The receptor comes from a man between 25 and 39 years old with HIV. The chain links TRBV5-1 to TRBJ2-1, with D possibly being TRBD2 (5 bases). This CDR3 reads CASSFVPGNEQFF. The DNA for the CDR3 is TGCGCCAGCAGCTTTGTTCCGGGAAATGAGCAGTTCTTC.